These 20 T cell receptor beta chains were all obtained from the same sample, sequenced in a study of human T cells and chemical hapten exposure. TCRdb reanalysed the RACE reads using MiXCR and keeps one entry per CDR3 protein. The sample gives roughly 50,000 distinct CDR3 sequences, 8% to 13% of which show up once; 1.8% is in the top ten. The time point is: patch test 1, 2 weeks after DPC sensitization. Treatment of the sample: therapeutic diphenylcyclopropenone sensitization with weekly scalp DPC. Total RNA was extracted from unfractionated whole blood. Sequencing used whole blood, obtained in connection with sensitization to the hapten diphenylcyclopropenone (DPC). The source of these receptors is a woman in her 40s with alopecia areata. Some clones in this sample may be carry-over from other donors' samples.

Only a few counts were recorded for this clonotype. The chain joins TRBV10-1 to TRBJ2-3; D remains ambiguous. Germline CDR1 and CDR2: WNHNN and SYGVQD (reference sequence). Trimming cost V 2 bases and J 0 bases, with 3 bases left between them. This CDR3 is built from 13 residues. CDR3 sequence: CASSEMSTDTQYF. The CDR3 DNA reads TGCGCCAGCAGTGAGATGAGCACAGATACGCAGTATTTT.

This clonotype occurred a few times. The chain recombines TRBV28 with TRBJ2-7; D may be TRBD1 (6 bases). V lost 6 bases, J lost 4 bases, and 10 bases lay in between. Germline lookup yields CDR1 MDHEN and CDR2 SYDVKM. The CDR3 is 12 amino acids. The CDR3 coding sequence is TGTGCCAGCAGCAGGGGCAGGTACGAGCAGTACTTC. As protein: CASSRGRYEQYF.

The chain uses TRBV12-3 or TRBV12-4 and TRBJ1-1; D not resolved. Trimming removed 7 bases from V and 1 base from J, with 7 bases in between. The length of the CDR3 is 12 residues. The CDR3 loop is CASIGENTEAFF. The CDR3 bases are TGTGCCAGCATCGGAGAGAACACTGAAGCTTTCTTT.

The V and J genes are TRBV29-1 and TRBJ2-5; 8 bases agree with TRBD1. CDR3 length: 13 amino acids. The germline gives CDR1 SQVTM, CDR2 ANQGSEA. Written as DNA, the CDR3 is TGCACCACCGCCAGGGGGCTGCAGGAGACCCAGTACTTC. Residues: CTTARGLQETQYF. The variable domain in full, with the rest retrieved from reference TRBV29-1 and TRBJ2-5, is SAVISQKPSRDICQRGTSLTIQCQVDSQVTMMFWYRQQPGQSLTLIATANQGSEATYESGFVIDKFPISRPNLTFSTLTVSNMSPEDSSIYLCTTARGLQETQYFGPGTRLLVL.

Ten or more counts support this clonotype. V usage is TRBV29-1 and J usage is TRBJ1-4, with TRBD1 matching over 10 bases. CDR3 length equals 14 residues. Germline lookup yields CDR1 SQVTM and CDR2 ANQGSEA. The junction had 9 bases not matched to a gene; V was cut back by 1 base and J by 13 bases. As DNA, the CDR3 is TGCAGCGTTGAAGGGAGAATGGGACAGGGGCTACTGTTTTTT. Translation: CSVEGRMGQGLLFF.

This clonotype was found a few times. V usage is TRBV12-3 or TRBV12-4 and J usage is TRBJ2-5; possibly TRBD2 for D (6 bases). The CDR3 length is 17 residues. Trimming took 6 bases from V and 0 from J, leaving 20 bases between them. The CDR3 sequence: CASSGGLTSLYQETQYF. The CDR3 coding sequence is TGTGCCAGCAGCGGTGGACTAACATCCTTGTACCAAGAGACCCAGTACTTC.

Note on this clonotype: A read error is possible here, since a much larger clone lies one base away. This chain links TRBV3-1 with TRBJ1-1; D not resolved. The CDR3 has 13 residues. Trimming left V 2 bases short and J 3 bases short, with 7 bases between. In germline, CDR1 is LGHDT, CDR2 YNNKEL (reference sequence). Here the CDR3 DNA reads TGTGCCAGCAGCCAATATCGTCACACTGAAGCTTTCTTT. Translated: CASSQYRHTEAFF.

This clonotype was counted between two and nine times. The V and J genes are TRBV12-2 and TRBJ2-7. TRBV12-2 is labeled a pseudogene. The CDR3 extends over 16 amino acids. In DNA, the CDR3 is TGTGCAAGTCGCTTATTAGTTGATGGCAGGTCCTACGAGCAGTACTTC. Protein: CASRLLVDGRSYEQYF.

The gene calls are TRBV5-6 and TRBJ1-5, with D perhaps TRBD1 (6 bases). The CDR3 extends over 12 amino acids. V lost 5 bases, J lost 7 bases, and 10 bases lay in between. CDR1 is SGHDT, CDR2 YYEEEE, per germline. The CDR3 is CASSRRGQPQHF. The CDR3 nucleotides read TGTGCCAGCAGTCGGAGGGGGCAGCCCCAGCATTTT.

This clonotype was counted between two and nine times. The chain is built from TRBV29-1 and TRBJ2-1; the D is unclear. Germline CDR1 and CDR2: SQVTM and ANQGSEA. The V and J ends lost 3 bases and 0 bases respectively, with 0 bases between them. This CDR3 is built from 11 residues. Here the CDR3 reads CSVDSYNEQFF. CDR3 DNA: TGCAGCGTTGACTCCTACAATGAGCAGTTCTTC.

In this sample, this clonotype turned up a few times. Here the CDR3 reads CASSPTGGTSTDTQYF. The CDR3 coding sequence is TGTGCCAGCAGCCCTACCGGGGGCACTAGCACAGATACGCAGTATTTT. This chain links TRBV27 with TRBJ2-3; D assignment may be TRBD1 or TRBD2 (6 bases each). Trimming left V 6 bases short and J 0 bases short, with 16 bases between. The CDR3 runs to 16 residues. Looked up from germline, CDR1 is MNHEY and CDR2 is SMNVEV (reference sequence).

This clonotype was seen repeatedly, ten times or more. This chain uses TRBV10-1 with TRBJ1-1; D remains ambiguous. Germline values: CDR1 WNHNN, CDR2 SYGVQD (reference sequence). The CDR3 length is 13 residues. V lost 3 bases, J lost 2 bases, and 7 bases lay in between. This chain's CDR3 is CASSEQYNTEAFF. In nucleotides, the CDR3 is TGCGCCAGCAGTGAACAGTACAACACTGAAGCTTTCTTT.

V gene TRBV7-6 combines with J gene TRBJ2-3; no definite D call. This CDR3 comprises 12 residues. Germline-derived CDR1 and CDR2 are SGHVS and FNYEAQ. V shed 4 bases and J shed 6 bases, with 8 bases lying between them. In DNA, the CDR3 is TGTGCCAGCAGCTCCCCTACGGATACGCAGTATTTT. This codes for CASSSPTDTQYF.

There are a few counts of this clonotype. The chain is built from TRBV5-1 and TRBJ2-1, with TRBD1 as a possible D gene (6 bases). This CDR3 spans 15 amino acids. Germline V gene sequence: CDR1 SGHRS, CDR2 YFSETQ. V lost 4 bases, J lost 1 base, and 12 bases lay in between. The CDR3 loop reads CASSAQGGSYNEQFF. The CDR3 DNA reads TGCGCCAGCAGCGCACAGGGTGGGTCCTACAATGAGCAGTTCTTC.

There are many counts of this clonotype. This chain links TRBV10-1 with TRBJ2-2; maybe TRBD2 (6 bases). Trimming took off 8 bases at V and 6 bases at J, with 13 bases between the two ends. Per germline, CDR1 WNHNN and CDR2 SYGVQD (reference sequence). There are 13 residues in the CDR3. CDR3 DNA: TGCGCCAGCGGGGGGACCTATCCCGGGGAGCTGTTTTTT. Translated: CASGGTYPGELFF.

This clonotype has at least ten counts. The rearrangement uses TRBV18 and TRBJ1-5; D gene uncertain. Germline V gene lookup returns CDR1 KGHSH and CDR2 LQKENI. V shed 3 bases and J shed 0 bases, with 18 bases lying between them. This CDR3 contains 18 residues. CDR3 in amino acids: CASSPGGNPLVSNQPQHF. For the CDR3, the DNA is TGTGCCAGCTCACCGGGAGGGAACCCCCTTGTTAGCAATCAGCCCCAGCATTTT.

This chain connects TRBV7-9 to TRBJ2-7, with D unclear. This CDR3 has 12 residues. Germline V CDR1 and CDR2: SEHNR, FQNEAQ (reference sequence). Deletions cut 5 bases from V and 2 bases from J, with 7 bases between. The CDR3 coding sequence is TGTGCCAGCAGCACCTGGACCTACGAGCAGTACTTC. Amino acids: CASSTWTYEQYF. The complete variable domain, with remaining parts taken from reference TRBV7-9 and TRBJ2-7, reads DTGVSQNPRHKITKRGQNVTFRCDPISEHNRLYWYRQTLGQGPEFLTYFQNEAQLEKSRLLSDRFSAERPKGSFSTLEIQRTEQGDSAMYLCASSTWTYEQYFGPGTRLTVT.

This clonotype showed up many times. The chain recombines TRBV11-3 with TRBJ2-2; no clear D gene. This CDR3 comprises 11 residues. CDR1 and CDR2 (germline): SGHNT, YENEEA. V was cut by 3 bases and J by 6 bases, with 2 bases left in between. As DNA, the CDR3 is TGTGCCAGCAGCTTCCCCGGGGAGCTGTTTTTT. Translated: CASSFPGELFF.

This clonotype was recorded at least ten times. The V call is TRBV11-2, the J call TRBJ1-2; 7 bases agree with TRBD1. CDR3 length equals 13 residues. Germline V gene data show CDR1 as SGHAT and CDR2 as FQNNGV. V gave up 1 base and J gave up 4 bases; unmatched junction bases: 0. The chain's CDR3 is CASSLGQGYGYTF. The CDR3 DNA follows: TGTGCCAGCAGCTTAGGACAGGGCTATGGCTACACCTTC.

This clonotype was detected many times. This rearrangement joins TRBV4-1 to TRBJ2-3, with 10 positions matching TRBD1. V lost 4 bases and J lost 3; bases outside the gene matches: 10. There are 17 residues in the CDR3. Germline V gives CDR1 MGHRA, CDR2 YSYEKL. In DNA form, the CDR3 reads TGCGCCAGCAGCCGCGCCGGGACAGGGGATGGGACAGATACGCAGTATTTT. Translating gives CASSRAGTGDGTDTQYF.